The 6 T cell receptor beta chains below were found in one sample sequenced in a study of Graves' ophthalmopathy and Graves' hyperthyroidism. For repertoire sequencing, the TCR beta CDR3 regions were amplified from RNA transcripts. An opening RT-PCR round employed HTBI primers and preceded a second-round multiplex PCR. A single record per CDR3 protein comes from TCRdb applying MiXCR to the multiplex PCR reads. The profile shows 210,000 or so distinct CDR3 sequences, approximately 28% of them singletons. The sequenced sample was peripheral blood. These receptors came from a man aged 50-59 years with Graves' ophthalmopathy.

This clonotype was detected ten times or more. The V call is TRBV12-5, the J call TRBJ1-5; possible D gene TRBD1, 5 bases. V lost 6 bases to trimming and J lost 2 bases, with 8 bases between them. The CDR3 length is 13 residues. CDR1 is LGHNT, CDR2 FRNRAP, per germline. CDR3 protein: CASGQGGNQPQHF. Here the CDR3 DNA reads TGTGCTAGTGGCCAGGGAGGCAATCAGCCCCAGCATTTT. Drawing the rest from reference TRBV12-5 and TRBJ1-5, the complete variable domain is DARVTQTPRHKVTEMGQEVTMRCQPILGHNTVFWYRQTMMQGLELLAYFRNRAPLDDSGMPKDRFSAEMPDATLATLKIQPSEPRDSAVYFCASGQGGNQPQHFGDGTRLSIL.

CDR3 nucleotide sequence: TGTGCCAGCAGCTGGAGAAGCGGGACTGGATACGAGCAGTACTTC. It codes for CASSWRSGTGYEQYF. The chain joins TRBV7-2 to TRBJ2-7; TRBD2 matches at 7 bases. The ends lost 4 bases at V and 4 bases at J; junction bases unmatched: 10. Germline CDR1 is SGHTA and CDR2 is FQGNSA. The CDR3 spans 15 residues.

This clonotype was counted many times. The gene calls are TRBV20-1 and TRBJ1-1; D is unclear. Germline-derived CDR1 and CDR2 are DFQATT and SNEGSKA (reference sequence). The CDR3 totals 14 residues. Trimming pared 6 bases from V and 1 base from J, leaving 15 bases between. The CDR3 reads CSAKVPNKNTEAFF. CDR3 bases: TGCAGTGCCAAAGTACCAAACAAGAACACTGAAGCTTTCTTT.

Ten or more counts support this clonotype. The rearrangement links TRBV27 to TRBJ2-2; weak D call: TRBD2 (6 bases). Trimming left V 7 bases short and J 2 bases short, with 11 bases between. The germline V gene encodes CDR1 MNHEY and CDR2 SMNVEV (reference sequence). This CDR3 is built from 14 residues. The CDR3 loop reads CASKTSPNTGELFF. The CDR3 coding sequence is TGTGCCAGCAAGACTAGTCCTAACACCGGGGAGCTGTTTTTT.

This clonotype was seen at least ten times. The V gene is TRBV20-1, the J gene TRBJ2-7; 10 nucleotides agree with TRBD1. This CDR3 contains 13 residues. Germline V gives CDR1 DFQATT, CDR2 SNEGSKA (reference sequence). The V segment lost 3 bases and the J segment 4 bases; nucleotides outside the gene matches: 3. Here the CDR3 reads CSASLGQGYEQYF. The CDR3 DNA reads as TGCAGTGCTAGTTTGGGACAGGGGTACGAGCAGTACTTC.

This clonotype appeared many times. The chain recombines TRBV6-5 with TRBJ2-7; 10 nucleotides agree with TRBD1. After removal of 5 bases from V and 1 base from J, the junction contained 5 bases not matched to a gene. The CDR3 runs to 15 residues. From germline, CDR1 is MNHEY and CDR2 SVGAGI. The CDR3, as DNA: TGTGCCAGCAGTCCACCGGGACAGGGGTCCTACGAGCAGTACTTC. It codes for CASSPPGQGSYEQYF.